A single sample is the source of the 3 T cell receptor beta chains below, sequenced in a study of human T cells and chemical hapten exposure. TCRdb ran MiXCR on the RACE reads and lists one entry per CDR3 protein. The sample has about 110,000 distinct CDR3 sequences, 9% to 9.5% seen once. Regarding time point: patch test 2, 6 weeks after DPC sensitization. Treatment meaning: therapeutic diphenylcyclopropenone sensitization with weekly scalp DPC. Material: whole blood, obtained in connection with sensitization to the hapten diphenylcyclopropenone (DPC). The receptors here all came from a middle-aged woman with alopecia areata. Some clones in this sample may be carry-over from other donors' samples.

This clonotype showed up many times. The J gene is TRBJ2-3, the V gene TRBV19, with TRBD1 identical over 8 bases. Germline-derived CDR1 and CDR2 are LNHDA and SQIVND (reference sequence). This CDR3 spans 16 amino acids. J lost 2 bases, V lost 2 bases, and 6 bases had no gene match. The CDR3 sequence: CASSIKGTGYTDTQYF. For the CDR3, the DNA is TGTGCCAGTAGTATAAAAGGGACAGGCTACACAGATACGCAGTATTTT.

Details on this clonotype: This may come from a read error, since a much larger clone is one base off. CDR3 in amino acids: CASSYCRFQETQYF. CDR3 DNA sequence: TGTGCCAGCAGTTACTGCCGCTTCCAAGAGACCCAGTACTTC. The chain uses TRBV6-5 and TRBJ2-5; D gene unclear. Germline CDR1 is MNHEY and CDR2 is SVGAGI. CDR3 length: 14 amino acids. Trimming removed 1 base from V and 1 base from J, with 7 bases in between.

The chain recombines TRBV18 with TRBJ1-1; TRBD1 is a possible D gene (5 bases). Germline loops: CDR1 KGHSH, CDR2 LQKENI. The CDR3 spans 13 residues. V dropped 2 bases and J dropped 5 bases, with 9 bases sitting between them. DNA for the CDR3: TGTGCCAGCTCACCAGGGGAGGGGACTGAAGCTTTCTTT. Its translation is CASSPGEGTEAFF.